This T cell receptor beta chain was identified during a study of T cells in Graves' hyperthyroidism and ophthalmopathy. Study details: Peripheral blood collection took place at initial diagnosis, before any treatment.

This clonotype has just a few counts. Amplification yielded TCR beta CDR3 regions, with RNA transcripts as the source. Using the HTBI primer set, a first-round RT-PCR was run on the TCR CDR3. TCRdb re-called the multiplex PCR reads through MiXCR, storing one row per CDR3 protein. The sample contains hundreds of thousands of distinct CDR3 sequences, just under 20% of which appear only once. Active moderate-to-severe ophthalmopathy, Clinical Activity Score at least 3, NOSPECS at least 4, under 3 months' duration. The diagnostic basis comprised clinical symptoms, serum thyroxine and TRAb, thyroid ultrasound and orbital computed tomography. Deletions cut 5 bases from V and 5 bases from J, with 15 bases between. CDR1 and CDR2 from the germline V gene are SGHTA and FQGNSA. The CDR3 runs 14 residues.

The clonotype originates from a man aged 35-49 years with Graves' ophthalmopathy. The material sequenced was blood. The V call is TRBV7-2, the J call TRBJ2-5; D uncertain. The CDR3, as DNA: TGTGCCAGCAGCCCGCCACCCTTGAGGGAGACCCAGTACTTC. Translating it yields CASSPPPLRETQYF.